This T cell receptor beta chain was sequenced in a study of response to subunit inactivated influenza vaccine. Findings of the study overall: Researchers suggested that each seasonal influenza vaccination recruits few new T cells.

The CDR3 totals 17 residues. V lost 1 base to trimming and J lost 2 bases, with 15 bases between them. The germline gives CDR1 SEHNR, CDR2 FQNEAQ (reference sequence). Each CDR3 protein gets one entry after TCRdb re-called the RT-PCR reads with MiXCR. The sample contains around 790,000 distinct CDR3 sequences, approximately 21% of which appear only once. On this clonotype: The antigen is undetermined.

The sample was PBMCs from blood, taken approximately 5 days after vaccination. The TCR sequence derives from a man aged 45 to 65 who received an inactivated influenza vaccine. This chain joins TRBV7-9 and TRBJ2-1, with D maybe TRBD2 (5 bases). The CDR3 reads CASSLVYLEAPYNEQFF. The CDR3 DNA is TGTGCCAGCAGCTTAGTCTATTTGGAGGCCCCCTACAATGAGCAGTTCTTC.